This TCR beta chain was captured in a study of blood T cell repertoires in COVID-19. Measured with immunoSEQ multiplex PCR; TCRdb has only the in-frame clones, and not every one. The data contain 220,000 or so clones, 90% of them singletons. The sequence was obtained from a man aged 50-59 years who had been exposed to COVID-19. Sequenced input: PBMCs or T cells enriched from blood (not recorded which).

Written as DNA, the CDR3 is TGTGCCAGCTCACAAGGGGTCGGGACTGAAGCTTTCTTT. Translated, it gives CASSQGVGTEAFF. The V call is TRBV9, the J call TRBJ1-1; D is possibly TRBD1 (5 bases). The CDR3 consists of 13 residues. With 7 bases removed from V and 5 bases from J, the gap between germline ends came to 15 bases. Per the germline V gene, CDR1 is SGDLS and CDR2 is YYNGEE. The whole variable domain, filled in from reference TRBV9 and TRBJ1-1, reads DSGVTQTPKHLITATGQRVTLRCSPRSGDLSVYWYQQSLDQGLQFLIQYYNGEERAKGNILERFSAQQFPDLHSELNLSSLELGDSALYFCASSQGVGTEAFFGQGTRLTVV.